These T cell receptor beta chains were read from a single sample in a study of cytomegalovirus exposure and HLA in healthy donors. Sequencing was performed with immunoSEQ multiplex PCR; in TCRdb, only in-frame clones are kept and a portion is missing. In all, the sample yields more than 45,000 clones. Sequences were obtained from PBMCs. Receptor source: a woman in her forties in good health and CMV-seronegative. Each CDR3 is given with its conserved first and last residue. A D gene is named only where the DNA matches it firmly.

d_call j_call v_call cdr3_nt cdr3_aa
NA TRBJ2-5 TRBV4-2 TGTGCCAGCAGCCAGGGTGGTTCGGGGGAAGCCCCGGAGACCCAGTACTTC CASSQGGSGEAPETQYF
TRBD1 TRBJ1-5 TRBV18 TGTGCCAGCTCACCATATGGGTCAGGGGGACCGAGTCAGCCCCAGCATTTT CASSPYGSGGPSQPQHF
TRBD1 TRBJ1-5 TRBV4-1 TGCGCCAGCAGCCAAGAGACAGGGACACAGCCCCAGCATTTT CASSQETGTQPQHF
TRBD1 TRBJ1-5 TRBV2 TGTGCCAGCAGAGATGACAGGGATCAGCCCCAGCATTTT CASRDDRDQPQHF
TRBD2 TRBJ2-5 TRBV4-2 TGTGCCAGCAGCCAAGATACTAGCGGGGGGCCGAGGGAGACCCAGTACTTC CASSQDTSGGPRETQYF
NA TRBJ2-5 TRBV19 TGTGCCAGTAGTATGACTAGCCAAGAGACCCAGTACTTC CASSMTSQETQYF
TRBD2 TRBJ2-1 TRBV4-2 TGTGCCAGCAGCCAAGATGACCTAGCGGGGGACAATGAGCAGTTCTTC CASSQDDLAGDNEQFF
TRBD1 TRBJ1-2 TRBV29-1 TGCAGCGTGACAGGACAGGCAAGGGGCTACACCTTC CSVTGQARGYTF
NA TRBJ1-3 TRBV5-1 TGCGCCAGCAGCTTGGGCCCCCCGAGCTCTGGAAACACCATATATTTT CASSLGPPSSGNTIYF
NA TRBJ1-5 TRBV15 TGTGCCACCAGCAGAGGGGCAGAAAATCAGCCCCAGCATTTT CATSRGAENQPQHF
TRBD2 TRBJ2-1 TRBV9 TGTGCCAGCAGCGCCGGACTAGCGGGAGGCCACAATGAGCAGTTCTTC CASSAGLAGGHNEQFF
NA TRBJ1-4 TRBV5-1 TGCGCCAGCAGCTTGGTCCGTCCGGGGTCTAATGAAAAACTGTTTTTT CASSLVRPGSNEKLFF
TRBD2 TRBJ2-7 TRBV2 TGTGCCAGCAGTGAGGGGACTAGTTCCTACGAGCAGTACTTC CASSEGTSSYEQYF
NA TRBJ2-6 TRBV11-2 TGTGCCAGCAGCTTAGTCCCCGGTAGCACCTTTTCTGGGGCCAACGTCCTGACTTTC CASSLVPGSTFSGANVLTF
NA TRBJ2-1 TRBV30 TGTGCCGGGACCCCCACTTGGGGAGACCACAATGAGCAGTTCTTC CAGTPTWGDHNEQFF
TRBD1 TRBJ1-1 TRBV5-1 TGCGCCAGCAGCTTAGGGAGGGACAGGGTGAACACTGAAGCTTTCTTT CASSLGRDRVNTEAFF
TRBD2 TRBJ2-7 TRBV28 TGTGCCAGCAGTTTATCGGTAGCGGGGTCCGTCGAGCAGTACTTC CASSLSVAGSVEQYF
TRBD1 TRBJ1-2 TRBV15 TGTGCCACCAGCGCCGACCAGGGGGTAGGGGGCTACACCTTC CATSADQGVGGYTF
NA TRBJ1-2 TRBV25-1 TGTGCCAGCAGTGCTTATGGGCATAACTATGGCTACACCTTC CASSAYGHNYGYTF
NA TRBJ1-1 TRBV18 TGTGCCAGCTCACCACCCGCAGGCGTCGACACTGAAGCTTTCTTT CASSPPAGVDTEAFF
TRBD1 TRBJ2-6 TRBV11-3 TGTGCCAGCAGCGCGGGACAGGGCTCTGGGGCCAACGTCCTGACTTTC CASSAGQGSGANVLTF
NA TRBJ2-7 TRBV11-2 TGTGCCAGCAGCTTAGACCTTTACGAGCAGTACTTC CASSLDLYEQYF
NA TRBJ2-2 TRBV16 TGTGCCAGCAGCGTAACCGGGGAGCTGTTTTTT CASSVTGELFF
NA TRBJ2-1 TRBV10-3 TGTGCCATCAGTGAGGTGGGGACTCCGGCGAATGAGCAGTTCTTC CAISEVGTPANEQFF
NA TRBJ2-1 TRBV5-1 TGCGCCAGCAGCTTGGGACAGAAAAATGAGCAGTTCTTC CASSLGQKNEQFF
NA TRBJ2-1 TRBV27 TGTGCCAGCAGTTTAGAAAGATTGCGGTGGAATGAGCAGTTCTTC CASSLERLRWNEQFF
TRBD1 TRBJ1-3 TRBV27 TGTGCCAGCAGTTTAGGACAGGGGAACGGAAACACCATATATTTT CASSLGQGNGNTIYF
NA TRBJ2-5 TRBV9 TGTGCCAGCAGCGTAGTAGGGCTAGCTGAAGAGACCCAGTACTTC CASSVVGLAEETQYF
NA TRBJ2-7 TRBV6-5 TGTGCCACATCCAAGGACAGTTACTACGAGCAGTACTTC CATSKDSYYEQYF
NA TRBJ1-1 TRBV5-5 TGTGCCAGCAGCTTGACAGGTCAGAACACTGAAGCTTTCTTT CASSLTGQNTEAFF
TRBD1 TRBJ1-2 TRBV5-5 TGTGCCAGCAGCTTACAACCGGGACAGTATGGCTCTGGCTACACCTTC CASSLQPGQYGSGYTF
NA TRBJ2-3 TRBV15 TGTGCCACCAGCAGAGGCGGCAGGGGAGCAGATACGCAGTATTTT CATSRGGRGADTQYF
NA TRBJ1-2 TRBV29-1 TGCAGCGTTCTGCTAAGCGCCTATGGCTACACCTTC CSVLLSAYGYTF
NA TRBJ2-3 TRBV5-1 TGCGCCGGCAGCTTAGGCGGCAGCACAGATACGCAGTATTTT CAGSLGGSTDTQYF
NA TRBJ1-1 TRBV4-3 TGCGCCAGCAGCCAAGATGTCGGGGTCACTGAAGCTTTCTTT CASSQDVGVTEAFF
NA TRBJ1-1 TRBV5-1 TGCGCCAGCAGCCCGCCCGGGGACACTGAAGCTTTCTTT CASSPPGDTEAFF
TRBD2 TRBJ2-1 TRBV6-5 TGTGCCAGCAGTTCGGGACTAGAAACTAACAATGAGCAGTTCTTC CASSSGLETNNEQFF
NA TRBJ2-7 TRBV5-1 TGCGCCAGCAGCTTGGCCGAGGTATTCCACGAGCAGTACTTC CASSLAEVFHEQYF
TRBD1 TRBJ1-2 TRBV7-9 TGTGCCAGCAGACTCACCGGGACAGGAAATGGCTACACCTTC CASRLTGTGNGYTF
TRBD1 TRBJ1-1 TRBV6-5 TGTGCCAGCAGCACGGGACAGCCGAACACTGAAGCTTTCTTT CASSTGQPNTEAFF